Listed below are T cell receptor beta chains from one sample, sequenced in a study of cytomegalovirus exposure and HLA in healthy donors. Repertoires were generated with immunoSEQ multiplex PCR, while TCRdb's copy carries only in-frame clones and drops some. The sample lists approximately 160,000 clones, 68% occurring once. The specimen was PBMCs. The receptor source for this set is a woman between 40 and 50 years old in good health and CMV-seropositive. Each CDR3 is given with its conserved first and last residue. Fields, in order: CDR3 length, D gene, J gene, V gene, clone size, CDR3 DNA, CDR3 protein. A D gene is named only where the DNA matches it firmly. Clone size is shown for a subset of rows, as once, few, many or a class of expanded clone.

cdr3_length: 14; d_call: TRBD1; j_call: TRBJ1-2; v_call: TRBV9; clone_size: NA; cdr3_nt: TGTGCCAGCAGCCCCGTGACAGGGTCGGGTGGCTACACCTTC; cdr3_aa: CASSPVTGSGGYTF
cdr3_length: 17; d_call: NA; j_call: TRBJ1-4; v_call: TRBV27; clone_size: NA; cdr3_nt: TGTGCCAGCAGTTTACTACTCGGCGGAACAACTAATGAAAAACTGTTTTTT; cdr3_aa: CASSLLLGGTTNEKLFF
cdr3_length: 15; d_call: TRBD1; j_call: TRBJ1-2; v_call: TRBV4-1; clone_size: NA; cdr3_nt: TGCGCCAGCAGCCAAGATCGGGACAGGGTGAATGGCTACACCTTC; cdr3_aa: CASSQDRDRVNGYTF
cdr3_length: 14; d_call: NA; j_call: TRBJ1-4; v_call: TRBV7-9; clone_size: NA; cdr3_nt: TGTTCCAGCAGCTTAGTTCAAGGAGGTGAAAAACTGTTTTTT; cdr3_aa: CSSSLVQGGEKLFF
cdr3_length: 14; d_call: TRBD1; j_call: TRBJ2-5; v_call: TRBV27; clone_size: NA; cdr3_nt: TGTGCCAGCAGTTTCTGGGACAGACAAGAGACCCAGTACTTC; cdr3_aa: CASSFWDRQETQYF
cdr3_length: 15; d_call: TRBD2; j_call: TRBJ2-1; v_call: TRBV9; clone_size: NA; cdr3_nt: TGTGCCAGCAGCGCAAGCGGGAGGATGGGGCATGAGCAGTTCTTC; cdr3_aa: CASSASGRMGHEQFF
cdr3_length: 14; d_call: NA; j_call: TRBJ2-5; v_call: TRBV18; clone_size: few; cdr3_nt: TGTGCCAGCTCACAGAGCCGGGGCCAAGAGACCCAGTACTTC; cdr3_aa: CASSQSRGQETQYF
cdr3_length: 14; d_call: NA; j_call: TRBJ2-7; v_call: TRBV29-1; clone_size: NA; cdr3_nt: TGCAGCGTTGTAGGTGGCCGGGAGCCCTACGAGCAGTACTTC; cdr3_aa: CSVVGGREPYEQYF
cdr3_length: 13; d_call: NA; j_call: TRBJ2-5; v_call: TRBV11-1; clone_size: NA; cdr3_nt: TGTGCCAGCAGTCTACAGGGAAGGGAGACCCAGTACTTC; cdr3_aa: CASSLQGRETQYF
cdr3_length: 14; d_call: TRBD1; j_call: TRBJ1-4; v_call: TRBV29-1; clone_size: few; cdr3_nt: TGCAGCGTTGGGGACAGGGGAACTAATGAAAAACTGTTTTTT; cdr3_aa: CSVGDRGTNEKLFF
cdr3_length: 18; d_call: TRBD1; j_call: TRBJ2-6; v_call: TRBV11-2; clone_size: NA; cdr3_nt: TGTGCCAGCAGCTTTCGGACAGGGGGCTCCCCTGGGGCCAACGTCCTGACTTTC; cdr3_aa: CASSFRTGGSPGANVLTF
cdr3_length: 15; d_call: NA; j_call: TRBJ1-2; v_call: TRBV10-3; clone_size: NA; cdr3_nt: TGTGCCATCAGTGATCCTGGACTGAATAACTATGGCTACACCTTC; cdr3_aa: CAISDPGLNNYGYTF
cdr3_length: 15; d_call: NA; j_call: TRBJ2-3; v_call: TRBV7-2; clone_size: once; cdr3_nt: TGTGCCAGCAGCTTAGTTCGGGGGAGCACAGATACGCAGTATTTT; cdr3_aa: CASSLVRGSTDTQYF
cdr3_length: 16; d_call: TRBD1; j_call: TRBJ1-2; v_call: TRBV28; clone_size: NA; cdr3_nt: TGTGCCAGCAGTTTGCTCGGACAGGGGGCCCCTCTGGGCTACACCTTC; cdr3_aa: CASSLLGQGAPLGYTF
cdr3_length: 13; d_call: NA; j_call: TRBJ2-2; v_call: TRBV19; clone_size: NA; cdr3_nt: TGTGCCAGTAGTAACACAGGGACCGGGGAGCTGTTTTTT; cdr3_aa: CASSNTGTGELFF
cdr3_length: 16; d_call: TRBD2; j_call: TRBJ2-1; v_call: TRBV4-2; clone_size: NA; cdr3_nt: TGTGCCAGCAGCCAACCCGCGGGAGGACCTACAGGGGAGCAGTTCTTC; cdr3_aa: CASSQPAGGPTGEQFF
cdr3_length: 18; d_call: NA; j_call: TRBJ1-6; v_call: TRBV7-6; clone_size: NA; cdr3_nt: TGTGCCAGCAGCTCTAGGGGACACCGGAGCTCCTATAATTCACCCCTCCACTTT; cdr3_aa: CASSSRGHRSSYNSPLHF
cdr3_length: 12; d_call: TRBD2; j_call: TRBJ2-1; v_call: TRBV10-3; clone_size: NA; cdr3_nt: TGTGCCATCAGAAACGGGGGGGATGAGCAGTTCTTC; cdr3_aa: CAIRNGGDEQFF
cdr3_length: 14; d_call: TRBD1; j_call: TRBJ1-2; v_call: TRBV5-1; clone_size: once; cdr3_nt: TGCGCCAGCAGCATAGGACAGGGGGCTTATGGCTACACCTTC; cdr3_aa: CASSIGQGAYGYTF